The present TCR beta chain was sequenced within a study of low-dose radiotherapy and immunotherapy resistance in tumors. Study in general: A total of 13 Gy over 26 weeks was given to Cohort 2 as 1 Gy per fraction every two weeks. A dose of 300 mg of oral aspirin was taken by patients daily for four cycles from cycle 1 day 1.

Germline loops: CDR1 MNHEY, CDR2 SVGEGT. The CDR3 is 11 residues long. V lost 4 bases, J lost 8 bases, and 6 bases lay in between. This clonotype was seen ten or more times. TRAV and TRBV primers primed cDNA for both TCRalpha and TCRbeta. The TCRs were subjected to amplification over approximately 20 PCR cycles employing a constant-region primer in conjunction with a V-primer adapter. TCRdb ran MiXCR on the reads and lists one entry per CDR3 protein. The data show around 84,000 distinct CDR3 sequences, 15% to 20% seen once. Indicated time point: after trial treatment. As to treatment: LDRT plus nivolumab, ipilimumab, low-dose cyclophosphamide and aspirin (RACIN trial).

Sequencing used PBMCs, obtained after low-dose radiotherapy plus immunotherapy. The chain carries TRBV6-2 or TRBV6-3 and TRBJ2-1; D remains ambiguous. This receptor was taken from a male donor with prostate cancer. The CDR3 region has the DNA TGTGCCAGCAGTTCTTTCTATGAGCAGTTCTTC. Its protein is CASSSFYEQFF.